Presented here are 31 T cell receptor beta chains from one specimen sequenced in a study of T cell changes during pregnancy in multiple sclerosis. TCRdb keeps only in-frame clones here, not all; method: immunoSEQ multiplex PCR. The table has tens of thousands of clones, over 80% seen once. Sequenced here: peripheral blood, sampled after pregnancy. Every receptor here comes from a female donor with multiple sclerosis, enrolled in a pregnancy study.

The V and J genes are TRBV10-1 and TRBJ2-2; D ambiguous. The germline CDR1 and CDR2 sequences are WNHNN and SYGVQD (reference sequence). Trimming left V 2 bases short and J 7 bases short, with 2 bases between. This CDR3 spans 11 amino acids. The CDR3 reads CASSELGELFF. The DNA for the CDR3 is TGCGCCAGCAGTGAGCTCGGGGAGCTGTTTTTT.

The J gene is TRBJ2-7, the V gene TRBV6-5; TRBD1 matches at 8 bases. The junction had 9 bases not matched to a gene; V was cut back by 3 bases and J by 5 bases. This CDR3 has 15 amino acids. From germline, CDR1 is MNHEY and CDR2 SVGAGI. CDR3 in DNA: TGTGCCAGCAGTTATCCCCAGGGGGCAGGTCACGAGCAGTACTTC. Encoded protein: CASSYPQGAGHEQYF.

The chain carries TRBV30 and TRBJ2-1; TRBD2 aligns across 13 bases. The V and J ends lost 2 bases and 7 bases, in that order; junction bases with no gene match: 11. The CDR3 length is 17 residues. CDR1 is GTSNPN and CDR2 is SVGIG in the germline V gene (reference sequence). CDR3 sequence: CAWSPSRTSGRGNEQFF. The CDR3 DNA follows: TGTGCCTGGAGTCCTTCCCGAACTAGCGGGAGGGGGAATGAGCAGTTCTTC.

V and J are TRBV25-1 and TRBJ1-2; TRBD1 agrees at 7 bases. The germline V gene has CDR1 MGHDK and CDR2 SYGVNS. The CDR3 contains 14 residues. J lost 2 bases, V lost 4 bases, and 4 bases had no gene match. The CDR3 spells CASSGDSPNYGYTF. The DNA of the CDR3 is TGTGCCAGCAGTGGGGACAGCCCCAACTATGGCTACACCTTC.

The chain combines TRBV29-1 with TRBJ2-5; the D is unclear. CDR1 is SQVTM, CDR2 ANQGSEA, per germline. Trimming shortened V by 2 bases and J by 4 bases, and 14 bases separated the two germline ends. The CDR3 contains 14 residues. Here the CDR3 DNA reads TGCAGCGTTGAATCAGTAAGAGGTGGAGAGACCCAGTACTTC. Amino acids: CSVESVRGGETQYF.

This chain's CDR3 is CASSLRGQQETHEAFF. CDR3 bases: TGCGCCAGCAGCTTGAGGGGTCAACAGGAGACCCATGAAGCTTTCTTT. V is TRBV5-1 and J is TRBJ1-1; weak D call: TRBD1 (5 bases). CDR3 length: 16 residues. CDR1 and CDR2 (germline): SGHRS, YFSETQ. Trimming removed 1 base at V and 7 bases at J, with 20 bases between. Filled out from reference TRBV5-1 and TRBJ1-1, the complete variable domain reads KAGVTQTPRYLIKTRGQQVTLSCSPISGHRSVSWYQQTPGQGLQFLFEYFSETQRNKGNFPGRFSGRQFSNSRSEMNVSTLELGDSALYLCASSLRGQQETHEAFFGQGTRLTVV.

V and J are TRBV19 and TRBJ1-2, with 8 bases identical to TRBD1. V was pared by 6 bases and J by 1 base, with 7 bases of the junction left unmatched. This CDR3 has 15 amino acids. Germline CDR1 reads LNHDA; CDR2 reads SQIVND (reference sequence). CDR3 residues: CASRLGQALNYGYTF. The CDR3 nucleotides read TGTGCCAGTAGATTGGGACAGGCACTTAACTATGGCTACACCTTC.

This clone came up once. This chain connects TRBV27 to TRBJ1-2; 8 nucleotides agree with TRBD1. Germline lookup yields CDR1 MNHEY and CDR2 SMNVEV (reference sequence). The CDR3 is 16 residues long. Losses at the gene ends were 3 bases for V and 4 bases for J; bases not matched to a gene: 10. The CDR3 DNA is TGTGCCAGCAGTTTGGCAGGGGGCCGGAGAGGCTATGGCTACACCTTC. This sequence encodes CASSLAGGRRGYGYTF.

The chain is built from TRBV5-1 and TRBJ2-1; 14 bases match TRBD2. The V gene's germline CDR1 is SGHRS and CDR2 YFSETQ. The CDR3 totals 18 residues. V lost 4 bases and J lost 6; bases outside the gene matches: 12. The CDR3 loop is CASSRGGLAGASVNEQFF. CDR3 nucleotide sequence: TGCGCCAGCAGCCGGGGGGGACTAGCGGGAGCCTCGGTCAATGAGCAGTTCTTC. The full variable domain, in which reference TRBV5-1 and TRBJ2-1 provide the parts outside the CDR3, is KAGVTQTPRYLIKTRGQQVTLSCSPISGHRSVSWYQQTPGQGLQFLFEYFSETQRNKGNFPGRFSGRQFSNSRSEMNVSTLELGDSALYLCASSRGGLAGASVNEQFFGPGTRLTVL.

The chain has TRBV7-9 and TRBJ2-5; a possible D gene is TRBD1 (5 bases). The CDR3 is 13 residues long. Trimming cost V 3 bases and J 7 bases, with 12 bases left between them. The germline V gene has CDR1 SEHNR and CDR2 FQNEAQ (reference sequence). The DNA of the CDR3 is TGTGCCAGCAGCTTTGTAGGGGTTGGGACCCAGTACTTC. It codes for CASSFVGVGTQYF.

The chain employs TRBV19 and TRBJ1-5, with 7 bases matching TRBD1. The CDR3 has 14 residues. CDR1 LNHDA and CDR2 SQIVND come from the germline V gene (reference sequence). V trimming: 5 bases; J trimming: 4 bases; junction bases outside the gene matches: 5. The CDR3 DNA sequence: TGTGCCAGTAGTTTACAGGGGTTGAATCAGCCCCAGCATTTT. Translating gives CASSLQGLNQPQHF. Filled out from reference TRBV19 and TRBJ1-5, the complete variable domain reads DGGITQSPKYLFRKEGQNVTLSCEQNLNHDAMYWYRQDPGQGLRLIYYSQIVNDFQKGDIAEGYSVSREKKESFPLTVTSAQKNPTAFYLCASSLQGLNQPQHFGDGTRLSIL.

V gene TRBV9 combines with J gene TRBJ2-7; TRBD2 agrees at 8 bases. Per the germline V gene, CDR1 is SGDLS and CDR2 is YYNGEE. CDR3 length equals 15 residues. V shed 0 bases and J 6 bases; nucleotides not matched to a gene: 8. CDR3 DNA: TGTGCCAGCAGCGTAGGCGGACTAGCAGTTACCGAGCAGTACTTC. It is translated as CASSVGGLAVTEQYF.

V and J are TRBV27 and TRBJ1-5; D is possibly TRBD1 (6 bases). Trimming removed 0 bases at V and 2 bases at J, with 8 bases between. Germline CDR1 MNHEY, CDR2 SMNVEV (reference sequence). The CDR3 is 15 residues long. The CDR3 DNA reads as TGTGCCAGCAGTTTATCGGCAGGGGGCAATCAGCCCCAGCATTTT. It specifies CASSLSAGGNQPQHF.

Here the CDR3 reads CASSSEGYGYTF. CDR3 DNA sequence: TGTGCCAGCAGCTCGGAGGGATATGGCTACACCTTC. The chain uses TRBV7-2 and TRBJ1-2; D is uncertain. This CDR3 has 12 residues. The germline V gene encodes CDR1 SGHTA and CDR2 FQGNSA. V lost 4 bases and J lost 5, with 8 bases in between.

The V call is TRBV6-5, the J call TRBJ2-7, with TRBD1 matching over 9 bases. Trimming took 0 bases from V and 6 from J; bases not matched to a gene: 3. CDR1 and CDR2 from the germline V gene are MNHEY and SVGAGI. This CDR3 comprises 14 residues. For the CDR3, the DNA is TGTGCCAGCAGTTACTCGGCGGACAGGGGCGAGCAGTACTTC. It specifies CASSYSADRGEQYF.

This chain uses TRBV27 with TRBJ1-2; TRBD1 might be the D (6 bases). The CDR3 consists of 13 residues. Trimming pared 0 bases from V and 8 bases from J, leaving 10 bases between. Germline V lookup: CDR1 MNHEY, CDR2 SMNVEV (reference sequence). CDR3 in amino acids: CASSLSAGAGYTF. CDR3 DNA sequence: TGTGCCAGCAGTTTATCGGCGGGGGCCGGCTACACCTTC.

This chain uses TRBV2 with TRBJ2-3; 13 bases fit TRBD2. V gave up 3 bases and J gave up 1 base; unmatched junction bases: 7. Germline CDR1 reads SNHLY; CDR2 reads FYNNEI. This CDR3 contains 18 residues. The CDR3 DNA follows: TGTGCCAGCAGTGAGTTACTAGCGGGGGGGTTCGGCACAGATACGCAGTATTTT. It yields the protein CASSELLAGGFGTDTQYF.

This clone was seen once. The genes are TRBV6-5 and TRBJ1-4; perhaps TRBD1 as D (5 bases). The V and J ends lost 3 bases and 8 bases respectively, with 16 bases between them. The CDR3 consists of 15 residues. Germline-derived CDR1 and CDR2 are MNHEY and SVGAGI. The chain's CDR3 is CASSYSKSGGEKLFF. In DNA, the CDR3 is TGTGCCAGCAGTTATTCTAAATCGGGGGGAGAAAAACTGTTTTTT.

V gene TRBV7-9 combines with J gene TRBJ2-7; TRBD1 agrees at 7 bases. CDR1 is SEHNR, CDR2 FQNEAQ, per germline (reference sequence). This CDR3 is 17 amino acids long. The trim removed 5 bases at V and 1 base at J, leaving 14 bases unmatched. The CDR3 sequence: CASSQPVGTAISYEQYF. DNA for the CDR3: TGTGCCAGCAGCCAGCCCGTAGGGACAGCGATATCCTACGAGCAGTACTTC. Supplemented by reference TRBV7-9 and TRBJ2-7, the full variable domain reads DTGVSQNPRHKITKRGQNVTFRCDPISEHNRLYWYRQTLGQGPEFLTYFQNEAQLEKSRLLSDRFSAERPKGSFSTLEIQRTEQGDSAMYLCASSQPVGTAISYEQYFGPGTRLTVT.

The chain is built from TRBV19 and TRBJ2-7; TRBD1 matches at 8 bases. V was pared by 5 bases and J by 2 bases, with 8 bases of the junction left unmatched. Germline V gene sequence: CDR1 LNHDA, CDR2 SQIVND (reference sequence). This CDR3 comprises 15 residues. The CDR3 DNA reads as TGTGCCAGTAGTGCCCGGGACAGGTCAACCTACGAGCAGTACTTC. It yields the protein CASSARDRSTYEQYF.

The chain joins TRBV6-6 to TRBJ1-5; a weak D match, TRBD1 (6 bases). Germline CDR1 and CDR2: MNHNY and SVGAGI (reference sequence). There are 16 residues in the CDR3. Trimming pared 4 bases from V and 4 bases from J, leaving 17 bases between. The CDR3, as DNA: TGTGCCAGCAGTTCCGCAGGGGACCAATGGAATCAGCCCCAGCATTTT. This codes for CASSSAGDQWNQPQHF.

The J gene is TRBJ1-2, the V gene TRBV5-1, with 10 bases fitting TRBD1. The CDR3 sequence is 15 residues long. Per the germline V gene, CDR1 is SGHRS and CDR2 is YFSETQ. The V segment lost 4 bases and the J segment 4 bases; nucleotides outside the gene matches: 7. CDR3: CASSETGQGIYGYTF. As DNA, the CDR3 is TGCGCCAGCAGCGAGACGGGACAGGGGATCTATGGCTACACCTTC. Based on the CDR3 plus reference TRBV5-1 and TRBJ1-2, the full variable domain is KAGVTQTPRYLIKTRGQQVTLSCSPISGHRSVSWYQQTPGQGLQFLFEYFSETQRNKGNFPGRFSGRQFSNSRSEMNVSTLELGDSALYLCASSETGQGIYGYTFGSGTRLTVV.

The chain combines TRBV5-1 with TRBJ1-1; the match to TRBD1 covers 7 bases. J lost 3 bases, V lost 4 bases, and 9 bases had no gene match. The CDR3 covers 15 residues. Germline V gene sequence: CDR1 SGHRS, CDR2 YFSETQ. The CDR3 is CASSPTPGQHTEAFF. The CDR3 DNA reads as TGCGCCAGCAGCCCTACGCCGGGACAGCACACTGAAGCTTTCTTT.

The chain has TRBV7-9 and TRBJ2-1, with D perhaps TRBD2 (7 bases). The CDR3 loop spans 14 amino acids. The V gene lost 2 bases and the J gene lost 6 bases, with 11 bases spanning the gap. The V gene's germline CDR1 is SEHNR and CDR2 FQNEAQ (reference sequence). CDR3 sequence (DNA): TGTGCCAGCAGCTTAAGCGGGACAACCAATGAGCAGTTCTTC. Translating it yields CASSLSGTTNEQFF.

J is TRBJ1-1 and V is TRBV7-8; D possibly corresponds to TRBD1 (5 bases). The CDR3 covers 14 residues. The V end was cut by 2 bases, the J end by 10 bases, with 17 bases between. Germline lookup yields CDR1 SGHVS and CDR2 FQNEAQ. CDR3 nucleotides: TGTGCCAGCAGCTTAAAGGAAGGGGTCCTGAGAGCTTTCTTT. Its protein product is CASSLKEGVLRAFF.

This chain connects TRBV11-1 to TRBJ2-2; no firm D call. Between the trimmed V and J ends, which lost 5 bases and 6 bases, there was a span of 10 bases. Per the germline V gene, CDR1 is SGHAT and CDR2 is FQDESV (reference sequence). The CDR3 runs to 13 residues. CDR3 coding DNA: TGTGCCAGCAGCCCCTCTAGATCCGGGGAGCTGTTTTTT. Residues: CASSPSRSGELFF.

This chain uses TRBV14 with TRBJ1-2, with 9 positions matching TRBD1. Trimming took 1 base from V and 8 from J; bases not matched to a gene: 14. The CDR3 runs 17 residues. Germline V lookup: CDR1 SGHDN, CDR2 FVKESK. DNA for the CDR3: TGTGCCAGCAGCCAAGTAGATTTGGTACAGGGGGCAGGAGGCTACACCTTC. Encoded protein: CASSQVDLVQGAGGYTF.

The chain uses TRBV5-4 and TRBJ1-4; TRBD1 matches at 8 bases. The CDR3 runs 14 residues. Trimming took 3 bases from V and 8 from J; bases not matched to a gene: 6. CDR1 is SGHNT and CDR2 is YYREEE in the germline V gene (reference sequence). The CDR3 is CASSSDRAWEKLFF. CDR3 coding DNA: TGTGCCAGCAGCTCGGACAGGGCGTGGGAAAAACTGTTTTTT.

The rearrangement uses TRBV30 and TRBJ1-2; 7 nucleotides align to TRBD1. Germline loops: CDR1 GTSNPN, CDR2 SVGIG (reference sequence). CDR3 length: 10 amino acids. J lost 12 bases, V lost 8 bases, and 9 bases had no gene match. The CDR3 region is CAGMTGPHTF. The CDR3 nucleotides are TGTGCCGGAATGACAGGGCCCCACACCTTC.

The rearrangement links TRBV5-4 to TRBJ2-3; 14 bases match TRBD2. This CDR3 has 16 amino acids. The germline CDR1 and CDR2 sequences are SGHNT and YYREEE (reference sequence). The ends lost 0 bases at V and 8 bases at J; junction bases unmatched: 5. CDR3 protein: CASSLESGLAGVTQYF. CDR3 nucleotide sequence: TGTGCCAGCAGCTTGGAGTCGGGACTAGCGGGAGTTACGCAGTATTTT.

This rearrangement joins TRBV18 to TRBJ1-1; 8 bases line up with TRBD1. The CDR3 is 15 residues long. The V and J ends lost 4 bases and 4 bases, in that order; junction bases with no gene match: 8. Germline-derived CDR1 and CDR2 are KGHSH and LQKENI. Here the CDR3 DNA reads TGTGCCAGCTCACTCGGGACAGGTGGGATCACTGAAGCTTTCTTT. Protein product: CASSLGTGGITEAFF.